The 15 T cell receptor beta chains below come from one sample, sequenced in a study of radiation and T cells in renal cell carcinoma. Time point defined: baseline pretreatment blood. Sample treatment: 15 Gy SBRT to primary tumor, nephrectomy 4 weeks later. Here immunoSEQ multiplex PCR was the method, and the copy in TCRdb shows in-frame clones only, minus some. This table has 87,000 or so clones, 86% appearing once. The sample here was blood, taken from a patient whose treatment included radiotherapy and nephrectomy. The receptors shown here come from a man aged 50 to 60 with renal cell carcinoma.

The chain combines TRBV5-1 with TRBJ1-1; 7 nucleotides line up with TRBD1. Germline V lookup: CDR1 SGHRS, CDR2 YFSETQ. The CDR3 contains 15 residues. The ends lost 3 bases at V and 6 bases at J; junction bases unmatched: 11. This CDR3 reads CASSSQGGGMPEAFF. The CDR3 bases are TGCGCCAGCAGCTCCCAGGGGGGAGGAATGCCTGAAGCTTTCTTT.

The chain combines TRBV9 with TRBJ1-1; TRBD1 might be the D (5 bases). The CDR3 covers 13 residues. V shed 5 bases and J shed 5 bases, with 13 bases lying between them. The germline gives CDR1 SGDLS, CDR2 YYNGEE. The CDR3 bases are TGTGCCAGCAGTGCAGGGACTGGGACTGAAGCTTTCTTT. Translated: CASSAGTGTEAFF.

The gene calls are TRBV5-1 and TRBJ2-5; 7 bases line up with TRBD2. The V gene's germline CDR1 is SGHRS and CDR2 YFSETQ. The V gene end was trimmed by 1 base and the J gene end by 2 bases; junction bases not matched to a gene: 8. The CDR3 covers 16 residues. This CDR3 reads CASSLMVGGRQETQYF. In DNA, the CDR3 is TGCGCCAGCAGCTTGATGGTGGGAGGGCGGCAAGAGACCCAGTACTTC.

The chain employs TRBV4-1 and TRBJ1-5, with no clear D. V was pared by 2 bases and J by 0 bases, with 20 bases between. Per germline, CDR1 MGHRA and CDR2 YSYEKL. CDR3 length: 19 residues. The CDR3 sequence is CASSQKPDDAIYSNQPQHF. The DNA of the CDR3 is TGCGCCAGCAGCCAAAAACCGGACGATGCTATTTATAGCAATCAGCCCCAGCATTTT.

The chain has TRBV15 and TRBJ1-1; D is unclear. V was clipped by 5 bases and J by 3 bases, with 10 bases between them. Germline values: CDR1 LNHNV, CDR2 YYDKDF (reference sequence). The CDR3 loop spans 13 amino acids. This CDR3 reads CATSSLLDTEAFF. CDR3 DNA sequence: TGTGCCACCAGCTCCCTTCTAGACACTGAAGCTTTCTTT.

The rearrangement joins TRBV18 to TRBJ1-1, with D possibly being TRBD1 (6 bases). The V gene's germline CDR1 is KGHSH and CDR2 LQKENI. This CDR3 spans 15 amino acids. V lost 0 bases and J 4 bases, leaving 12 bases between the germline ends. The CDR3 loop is CASSPPAQGSTEAFF. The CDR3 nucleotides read TGTGCCAGCTCACCACCGGCGCAGGGGTCCACTGAAGCTTTCTTT.

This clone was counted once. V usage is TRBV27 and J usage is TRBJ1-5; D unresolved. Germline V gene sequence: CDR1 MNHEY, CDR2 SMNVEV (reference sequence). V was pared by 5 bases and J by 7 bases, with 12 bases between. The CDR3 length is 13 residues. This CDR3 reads CASSHTQVQPQHF. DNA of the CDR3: TGTGCCAGCAGTCACACCCAGGTCCAGCCCCAGCATTTT.

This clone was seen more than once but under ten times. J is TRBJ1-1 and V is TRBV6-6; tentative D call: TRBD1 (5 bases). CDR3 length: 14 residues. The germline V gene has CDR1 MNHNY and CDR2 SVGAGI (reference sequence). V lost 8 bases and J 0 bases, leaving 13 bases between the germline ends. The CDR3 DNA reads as TGTGCCAGCGCGAACGGGGGACTGAACACTGAAGCTTTCTTT. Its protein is CASANGGLNTEAFF.

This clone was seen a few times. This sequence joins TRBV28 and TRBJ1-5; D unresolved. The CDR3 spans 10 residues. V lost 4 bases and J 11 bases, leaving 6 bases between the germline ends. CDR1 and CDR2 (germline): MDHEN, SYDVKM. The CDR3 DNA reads TGTGCCAGCAGTTCCCTAGCCCAGCATTTT. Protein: CASSSLAQHF. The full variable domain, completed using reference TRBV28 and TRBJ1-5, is DVKVTQSSRYLVKRTGEKVFLECVQDMDHENMFWYRQDPGLGLRLIYFSYDVKMKEKGDIPEGYSVSREKKERFSLILESASTNQTSMYLCASSSLAQHFGDGTRLSIL.

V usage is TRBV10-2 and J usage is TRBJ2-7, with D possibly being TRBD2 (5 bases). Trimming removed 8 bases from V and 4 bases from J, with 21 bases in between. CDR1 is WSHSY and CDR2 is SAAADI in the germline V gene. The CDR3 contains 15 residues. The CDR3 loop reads CASSEITGNGYEQYF. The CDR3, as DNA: TGCGCCAGCTCTGAGATAACGGGGAACGGGTACGAGCAGTACTTC.

Written as DNA, the CDR3 is TGCGCCAGCAGCTTCGGGGGAAGCGAGCAGTACTTC. It specifies CASSFGGSEQYF. The rearrangement links TRBV5-1 to TRBJ2-7, with D maybe TRBD2 (6 bases). V lost 2 bases, J lost 6 bases, and 9 bases lay in between. Germline loops: CDR1 SGHRS, CDR2 YFSETQ. The CDR3 has 12 residues.

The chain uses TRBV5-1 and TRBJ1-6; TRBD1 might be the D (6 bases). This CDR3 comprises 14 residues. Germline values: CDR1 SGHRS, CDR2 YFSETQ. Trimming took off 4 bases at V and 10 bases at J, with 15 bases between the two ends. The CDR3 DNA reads TGCGCCAGCAGCGTGGGGGCGCCACAGTCACCCCTCCACTTT. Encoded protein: CASSVGAPQSPLHF.

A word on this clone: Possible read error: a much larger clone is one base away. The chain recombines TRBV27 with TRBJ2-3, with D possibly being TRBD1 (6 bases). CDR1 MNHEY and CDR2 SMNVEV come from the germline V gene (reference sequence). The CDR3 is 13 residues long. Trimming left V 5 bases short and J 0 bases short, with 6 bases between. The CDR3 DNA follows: TGTGCCAGCAGTAGGGGGAGCACAGATACGCAGTATTTT. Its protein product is CASSRGSTDTQYF.

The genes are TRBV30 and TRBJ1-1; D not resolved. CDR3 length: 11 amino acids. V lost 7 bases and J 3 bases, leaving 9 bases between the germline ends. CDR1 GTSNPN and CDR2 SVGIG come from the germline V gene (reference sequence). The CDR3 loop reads CASARDTEAFF. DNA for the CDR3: TGTGCCTCCGCCCGTGACACTGAAGCTTTCTTT.

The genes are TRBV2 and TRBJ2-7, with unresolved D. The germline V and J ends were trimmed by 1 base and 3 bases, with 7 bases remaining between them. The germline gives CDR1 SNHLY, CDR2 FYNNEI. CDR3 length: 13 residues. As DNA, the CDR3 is TGTGCCAGCAGTGAAGAAATGGACTACGAGCAGTACTTC. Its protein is CASSEEMDYEQYF.